These 25 T cell receptor beta chains came from one sample sequenced in a study of blood T cell repertoires in COVID-19. Using immunoSEQ multiplex PCR, the repertoire was profiled, and TCRdb retains in-frame clones only, with some absent. The sample has roughly 180,000 clones; roughly 84% are singletons. The sample was peripheral blood. The receptors originated from a woman older than 75 with active or convalescent COVID-19.

CDR3 DNA: TGCGCCAGCAGCCCGGGTGAGGGTGGCTATGGCTACACCTTC. It codes for CASSPGEGGYGYTF. This chain uses TRBV5-1 with TRBJ1-2; no clear D. This CDR3 comprises 14 residues. V dropped 4 bases and J dropped 4 bases, with 14 bases sitting between them. Germline V gene sequence: CDR1 SGHRS, CDR2 YFSETQ.

The V call is TRBV3-1 (or the pseudogene TRBV3-2), the J call TRBJ2-1; 8 bases fit TRBD2. The length of the CDR3 is 17 residues. Germline CDR1 is LGHDT and CDR2 is YNNKEL (reference sequence). V was clipped by 4 bases and J by 0 bases; unmatched bases: 8. The CDR3 reads CASSPRKGTSSYNEQFF. CDR3 DNA: TGTGCCAGCAGCCCAAGAAAGGGGACTAGCTCCTACAATGAGCAGTTCTTC.

A few counts support this clone. V is TRBV7-9 and J is TRBJ1-1; D unclear. This CDR3 has 12 amino acids. V gave up 1 base and J gave up 5 bases, with 5 bases separating them. In germline, CDR1 is SEHNR, CDR2 FQNEAQ (reference sequence). In DNA form, the CDR3 reads TGTGCCAGCAGCTTAGTGGCAACTGAAGCTTTCTTT. It codes for CASSLVATEAFF. The variable domain in full, completed from reference TRBV7-9 and TRBJ1-1, reads DTGVSQNPRHKITKRGQNVTFRCDPISEHNRLYWYRQTLGQGPEFLTYFQNEAQLEKSRLLSDRFSAERPKGSFSTLEIQRTEQGDSAMYLCASSLVATEAFFGQGTRLTVV.

The V gene is TRBV6-5, the J gene TRBJ1-2, with D possibly matching TRBD1 (5 bases). V was shortened by 4 bases and J by 4 bases, with 16 bases between the two germline ends. Germline V gives CDR1 MNHEY, CDR2 SVGAGI. CDR3 length equals 15 residues. CDR3 sequence: CASSLGGDGIYGYTF. The CDR3 nucleotides read TGTGCCAGCAGTTTGGGGGGGGACGGCATCTATGGCTACACCTTC.

A single count supports this clone. The chain employs TRBV3-1 (or the pseudogene TRBV3-2) and TRBJ2-4; D gene ambiguous. This CDR3 is built from 12 residues. V lost 4 bases, J lost 7 bases, and 8 bases lay in between. The germline gives CDR1 LGHDT, CDR2 YNNKEL (reference sequence). The CDR3: CASSLTRNIQYF. Written as DNA, the CDR3 is TGTGCCAGCAGCCTGACGAGGAACATTCAGTACTTC.

This clone was seen more than once but under ten times. The J gene is TRBJ1-4, the V gene TRBV18; D perhaps matches TRBD1 (5 bases). V gave up 1 base and J gave up 0 bases, with 9 bases separating them. Germline values: CDR1 KGHSH, CDR2 LQKENI. The length of the CDR3 is 16 residues. The CDR3 loop is CASSPLGAPTNEKLFF. For the CDR3, the DNA is TGTGCCAGCTCACCACTTGGGGCGCCAACTAATGAAAAACTGTTTTTT.

The rearrangement joins TRBV30 to TRBJ1-5; maybe TRBD1 (6 bases). This CDR3 has 15 amino acids. Germline V CDR1 and CDR2: GTSNPN, SVGIG (reference sequence). The germline V and J ends were trimmed by 3 bases and 2 bases, with 14 bases remaining between them. CDR3: CAWSSDSIGNQPQHF. The CDR3 bases are TGTGCCTGGAGCTCGGACAGTATTGGCAATCAGCCCCAGCATTTT.

This clone occurred a few times. The CDR3 sequence: CASSSGLAGGQETQYF. The CDR3 DNA sequence: TGCGCCAGCAGCTCGGGACTAGCGGGAGGCCAAGAGACCCAGTACTTC. The rearrangement links TRBV5-1 to TRBJ2-5, with 15 bases matching TRBD2. Germline CDR1 and CDR2: SGHRS and YFSETQ. V lost 3 bases to trimming and J lost 1 base; unmatched junction nucleotides: 1. CDR3 size: 16 residues.

DNA of the CDR3: TGTGCCAGCAGTTTTCTCCAGGGGGGAGGTTCACCCCTCCACTTT. As protein: CASSFLQGGGSPLHF. The chain uses TRBV27 and TRBJ1-6; TRBD1 aligns across 7 bases. The trim removed 3 bases at V and 9 bases at J, leaving 8 bases unmatched. Germline V lookup: CDR1 MNHEY, CDR2 SMNVEV (reference sequence). CDR3 length: 15 residues.

Comment on this clone: This sample also contains other DNA sequences that code for the same CDR3. The V and J genes are TRBV20-1 and TRBJ2-7; perhaps TRBD1 as D (6 bases). This CDR3 comprises 11 residues. V was clipped by 6 bases and J by 1 base, with 7 bases between them. Germline loops: CDR1 DFQATT, CDR2 SNEGSKA (reference sequence). Here the CDR3 reads CSAGTSYEQYF. The CDR3 DNA is TGCAGTGCAGGGACATCCTACGAGCAGTACTTC.

Concerning this clone itself: The final CDR3 position lacks the conserved phenylalanine or tryptophan, pointing to a likely read error. No DNA is shown, since the ends of the CDR3 on it are uncertain; the CDR3 is the one TCRdb lists. This CDR3 is CASSYSGTVLIH. The chain has TRBV25-1 and TRBJ2-3; the table names TRBD1, a call not compared with the DNA. The CDR3 spans 12 amino acids, including both terminal residues. Germline V gene lookup returns CDR1 MGHDK and CDR2 SYGVNS.

A note on this clone: Additional DNA sequences in this sample encode the identical CDR3. The chain couples TRBV11-3 to TRBJ2-7; D might be TRBD2 (5 bases). V lost 5 bases to trimming and J lost 0 bases, with 11 bases between them. Per the germline V gene, CDR1 is SGHNT and CDR2 is YENEEA. The CDR3 extends over 14 amino acids. As DNA, the CDR3 is TGTGCCAGCAGCAGAGGGCATAGCTCCTACGAGCAGTACTTC. Translated: CASSRGHSSYEQYF.

The chain joins TRBV2 to TRBJ1-5; D is possibly TRBD1 (6 bases). Trimming cost V 5 bases and J 5 bases, with 10 bases left between them. The length of the CDR3 is 13 residues. Germline loops: CDR1 SNHLY, CDR2 FYNNEI. The CDR3 is CASSRTVDQPQHF. CDR3 DNA sequence: TGTGCCAGCAGTCGGACAGTGGATCAGCCCCAGCATTTT.

This clone was seen once. The chain links TRBV5-6 to TRBJ2-1; D remains ambiguous. V was trimmed by 0 bases and J by 2 bases, leaving 9 bases between them. The CDR3 is 15 residues long. The V gene's germline CDR1 is SGHDT and CDR2 YYEEEE. This CDR3 is CASSLGPIAYNEQFF. For the CDR3, the DNA is TGTGCCAGCAGCTTGGGCCCTATCGCCTACAATGAGCAGTTCTTC.

The rearrangement joins TRBV5-1 to TRBJ1-1; D might be TRBD1 (5 bases). Trimming shortened V by 3 bases and J by 0 bases, and 12 bases separated the two germline ends. The length of the CDR3 is 15 residues. The V gene's germline CDR1 is SGHRS and CDR2 YFSETQ. The DNA for the CDR3 is TGCGCCAGCAGCTGGGTGGGGGGATTGAACACTGAAGCTTTCTTT. It codes for CASSWVGGLNTEAFF.

The rearrangement uses TRBV19 and TRBJ2-1; a weak D match, TRBD2 (6 bases). From germline, CDR1 is LNHDA and CDR2 SQIVND (reference sequence). This CDR3 contains 14 residues. V was shortened by 8 bases and J by 2 bases, with 13 bases between the two germline ends. CDR3 amino acids: CASGPGLAYNEQFF. For the CDR3, the DNA is TGTGCCAGTGGACCGGGACTGGCCTACAATGAGCAGTTCTTC. The variable domain in full, completed from reference TRBV19 and TRBJ2-1, reads DGGITQSPKYLFRKEGQNVTLSCEQNLNHDAMYWYRQDPGQGLRLIYYSQIVNDFQKGDIAEGYSVSREKKESFPLTVTSAQKNPTAFYLCASGPGLAYNEQFFGPGTRLTVL.

In its sample, this clone was seen once. The chain employs TRBV2 and TRBJ1-2; 9 nucleotides line up with TRBD1. Germline V gene lookup returns CDR1 SNHLY and CDR2 FYNNEI. The V and J ends lost 6 bases and 8 bases, in that order; junction bases with no gene match: 13. The CDR3 contains 15 residues. The CDR3 loop reads CASRRIQGASGGYTF. In DNA, the CDR3 is TGTGCCAGCAGGAGAATACAGGGGGCCTCGGGAGGCTACACCTTC.

DNA of the CDR3: TGTGCCAGCACCCGGGGACAGGTGACCGGGACCCAGTACTTC. Translated, it gives CASTRGQVTGTQYF. The chain joins TRBV28 to TRBJ2-5; 8 nucleotides match TRBD1. V lost 7 bases, J lost 7 bases, and 11 bases stayed unmatched. Germline assignment: CDR1 MDHEN and CDR2 SYDVKM. The CDR3 is made up of 14 amino acids.

The gene calls are TRBV4-1 and TRBJ1-2, with unresolved D. CDR3 length: 14 residues. Trimming removed 1 base from V and 8 bases from J, with 14 bases in between. CDR1 is MGHRA and CDR2 is YSYEKL in the germline V gene. CDR3 sequence (DNA): TGCGCCAGCAGCCAAGGAGGGAACCCGAGGGGCTACACCTTC. It specifies CASSQGGNPRGYTF.

The chain uses TRBV5-1 and TRBJ2-2; 7 bases fit TRBD1. The V and J ends lost 0 bases and 7 bases, in that order; junction bases with no gene match: 9. Per germline, CDR1 SGHRS and CDR2 YFSETQ. This CDR3 has 16 amino acids. In DNA, the CDR3 is TGCGCCAGCAGCTTGGATAGGACAGGATTACGCGGGGAGCTGTTTTTT. Translating gives CASSLDRTGLRGELFF.

The V and J genes are TRBV19 and TRBJ1-6; a weak D match, TRBD1 (6 bases). Trimming took off 2 bases at V and 0 bases at J, with 14 bases between the two ends. The CDR3 has 18 amino acids. From germline, CDR1 is LNHDA and CDR2 SQIVND (reference sequence). Here the CDR3 DNA reads TGTGCCAGTAGTATATTCGGAGGACAGAGCTCCTATAATTCACCCCTCCACTTT. Translating it yields CASSIFGGQSSYNSPLHF.

This clone has just one count. V usage is TRBV29-1 and J usage is TRBJ2-7; possible D gene TRBD2, 5 bases. The CDR3 is 11 residues long. Looked up from germline, CDR1 is SQVTM and CDR2 is ANQGSEA. Trimming stripped 7 bases from V and 2 bases from J, with 9 bases between. The CDR3, as DNA: TGCAGCGCCGGAGGAGCCTACGAGCAGTACTTC. As protein: CSAGGAYEQYF.

The chain uses TRBV7-4 and TRBJ1-6, with 8 bases matching TRBD1. J was trimmed by 10 bases and V by 5 bases; bases with no gene match: 16. CDR1 is SGHVT and CDR2 is SQSDAQ in the germline V gene. The CDR3 runs to 17 residues. CDR3 sequence (DNA): TGTGCCAGCAGCCTAACCCACAGGACAGGGAAGTGCTCACCCCTCCACTTT. Amino acids: CASSLTHRTGKCSPLHF.

This clone was seen only once. The V gene is TRBV5-1, the J gene TRBJ2-5; TRBD2 is a possible D gene (5 bases). Germline CDR1 SGHRS, CDR2 YFSETQ. V lost 4 bases, J lost 1 base, and 11 bases lay in between. The CDR3 totals 14 residues. The DNA for the CDR3 is TGCGCCAGCAGCGCAAGCGGAGCCCAAGAGACCCAGTACTTC. Translating gives CASSASGAQETQYF.

This chain links TRBV24-1 with TRBJ2-1, with D possibly matching TRBD2 (5 bases). Germline CDR1 and CDR2: KGHDR and SFDVKD. The V end lost 7 bases, the J end lost 0 bases, and 6 bases lay between the germline ends. The CDR3 loop spans 13 amino acids. The CDR3 region has the DNA TGTGCCACCAGAGGGAGCTCCTACAATGAGCAGTTCTTC. Protein sequence: CATRGSSYNEQFF.